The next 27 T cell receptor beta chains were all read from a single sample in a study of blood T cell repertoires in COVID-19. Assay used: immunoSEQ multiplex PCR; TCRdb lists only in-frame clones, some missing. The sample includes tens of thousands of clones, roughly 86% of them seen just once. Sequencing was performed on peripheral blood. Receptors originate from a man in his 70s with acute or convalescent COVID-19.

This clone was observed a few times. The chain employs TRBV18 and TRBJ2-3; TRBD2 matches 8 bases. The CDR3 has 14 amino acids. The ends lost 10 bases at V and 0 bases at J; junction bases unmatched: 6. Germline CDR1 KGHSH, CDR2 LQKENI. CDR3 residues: CATKASGSTDTQYF. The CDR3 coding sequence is TGTGCCACGAAGGCTAGCGGGAGCACAGATACGCAGTATTTT.

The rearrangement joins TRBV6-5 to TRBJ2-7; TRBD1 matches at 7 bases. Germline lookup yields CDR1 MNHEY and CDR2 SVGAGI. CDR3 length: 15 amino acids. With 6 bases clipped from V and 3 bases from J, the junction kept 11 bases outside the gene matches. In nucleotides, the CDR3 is TGTGCCAGCAGCTTGGACGGACAGGTAGGCTACGAGCAGTACTTC. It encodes CASSLDGQVGYEQYF.

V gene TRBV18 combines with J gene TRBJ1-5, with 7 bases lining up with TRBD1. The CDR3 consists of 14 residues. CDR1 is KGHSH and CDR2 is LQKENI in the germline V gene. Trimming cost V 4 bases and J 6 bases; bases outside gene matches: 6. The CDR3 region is CASSRDRVGQPQHF. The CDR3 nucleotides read TGTGCCAGCTCACGAGACAGGGTGGGTCAGCCCCAGCATTTT.

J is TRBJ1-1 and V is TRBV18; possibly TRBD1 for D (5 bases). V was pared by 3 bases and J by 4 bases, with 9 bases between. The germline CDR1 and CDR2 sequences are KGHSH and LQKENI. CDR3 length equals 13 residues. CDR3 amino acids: CASSPGEGTEAFF. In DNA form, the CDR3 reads TGTGCCAGCTCACCGGGGGAGGGCACTGAAGCTTTCTTT.

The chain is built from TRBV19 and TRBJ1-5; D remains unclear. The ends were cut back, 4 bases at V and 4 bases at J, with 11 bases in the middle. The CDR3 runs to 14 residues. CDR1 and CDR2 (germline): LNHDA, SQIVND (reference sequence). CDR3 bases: TGTGCCAGTAGTAGAGGGCAGATAAATCAGCCCCAGCATTTT. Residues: CASSRGQINQPQHF.

CDR3 region: CASSQSGDRRQPQHF. CDR3 nucleotides: TGCGCCAGCAGCCAGAGCGGGGACCGTCGTCAGCCCCAGCATTTT. V gene TRBV5-1 combines with J gene TRBJ1-5, with D maybe TRBD1 (5 bases). There are 15 residues in the CDR3. CDR1 and CDR2 from the germline V gene are SGHRS and YFSETQ. Trimming removed 4 bases from V and 6 bases from J, with 17 bases in between.

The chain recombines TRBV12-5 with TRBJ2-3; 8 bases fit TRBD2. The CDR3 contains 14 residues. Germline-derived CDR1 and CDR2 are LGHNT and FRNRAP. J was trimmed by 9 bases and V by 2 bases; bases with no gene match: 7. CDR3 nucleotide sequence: TGTGCTAGTGGTTTGACGGCCCGGGAGGGGACGCAGTATTTT. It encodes CASGLTAREGTQYF.

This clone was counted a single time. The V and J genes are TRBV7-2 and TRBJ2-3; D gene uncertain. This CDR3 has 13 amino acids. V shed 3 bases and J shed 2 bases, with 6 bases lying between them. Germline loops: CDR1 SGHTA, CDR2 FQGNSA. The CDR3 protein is CASSFQSTDTQYF. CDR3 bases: TGTGCCAGCAGCTTTCAATCCACAGATACGCAGTATTTT.

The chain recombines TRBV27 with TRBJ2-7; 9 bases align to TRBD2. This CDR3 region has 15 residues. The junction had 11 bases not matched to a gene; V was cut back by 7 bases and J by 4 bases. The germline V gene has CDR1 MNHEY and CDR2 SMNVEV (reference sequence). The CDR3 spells CASIPSFLAGYEQYF. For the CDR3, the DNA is TGTGCCAGCATTCCAAGTTTTCTAGCGGGATACGAGCAGTACTTC.

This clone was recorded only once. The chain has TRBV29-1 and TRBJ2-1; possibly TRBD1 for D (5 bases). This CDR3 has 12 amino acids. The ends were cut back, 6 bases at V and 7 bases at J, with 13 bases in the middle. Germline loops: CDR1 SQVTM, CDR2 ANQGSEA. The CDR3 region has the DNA TGCAGCGTGGGGCAGACCACAAATGAGCAGTTCTTC. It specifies CSVGQTTNEQFF.

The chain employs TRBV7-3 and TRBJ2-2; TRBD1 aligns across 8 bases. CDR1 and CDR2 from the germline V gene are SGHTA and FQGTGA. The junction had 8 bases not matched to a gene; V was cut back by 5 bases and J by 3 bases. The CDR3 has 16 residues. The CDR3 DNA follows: TGTGCCAGCAGCGGGCGACAGGGGACGTACACCGGGGAGCTGTTTTTT. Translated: CASSGRQGTYTGELFF.

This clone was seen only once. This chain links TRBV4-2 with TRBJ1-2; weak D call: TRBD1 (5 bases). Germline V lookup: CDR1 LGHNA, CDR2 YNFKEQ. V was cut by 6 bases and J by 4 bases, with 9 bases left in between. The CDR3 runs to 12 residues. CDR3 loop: CASRSTAYGYTF. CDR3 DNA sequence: TGTGCCAGCAGATCGACAGCCTATGGCTACACCTTC.

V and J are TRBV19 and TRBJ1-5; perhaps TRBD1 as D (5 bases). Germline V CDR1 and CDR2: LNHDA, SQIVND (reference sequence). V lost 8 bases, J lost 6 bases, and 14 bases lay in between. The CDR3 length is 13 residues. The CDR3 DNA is TGTGCCAGTTCCCGTGGGGCTGGTCAGCCCCAGCATTTT. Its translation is CASSRGAGQPQHF.

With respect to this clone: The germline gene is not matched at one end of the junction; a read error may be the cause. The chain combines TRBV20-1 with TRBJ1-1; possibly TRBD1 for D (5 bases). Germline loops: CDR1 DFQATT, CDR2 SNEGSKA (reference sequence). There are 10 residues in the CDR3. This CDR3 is CSATGTLATF. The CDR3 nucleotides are TGCAGTGCTACCGGGACTCTGGCCACCTTT.

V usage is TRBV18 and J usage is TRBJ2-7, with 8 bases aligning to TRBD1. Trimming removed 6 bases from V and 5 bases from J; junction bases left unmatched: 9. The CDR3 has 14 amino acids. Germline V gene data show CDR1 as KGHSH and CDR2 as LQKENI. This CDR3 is CASSGQGAVDEQYF. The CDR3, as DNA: TGTGCCAGCTCGGGGCAGGGGGCTGTAGACGAGCAGTACTTC. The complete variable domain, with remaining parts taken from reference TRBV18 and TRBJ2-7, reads NAGVMQNPRHLVRRRGQEARLRCSPMKGHSHVYWYRQLPEEGLKFMVYLQKENIIDESGMPKERFSAEFPKEGPSILRIQQVVRGDSAAYFCASSGQGAVDEQYFGPGTRLTVT.

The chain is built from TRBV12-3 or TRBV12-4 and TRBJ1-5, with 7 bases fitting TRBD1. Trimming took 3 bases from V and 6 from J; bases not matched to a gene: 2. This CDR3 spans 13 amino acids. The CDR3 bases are TGTGCCAGCAGTTTGGACAGGCTTCAGCCCCAGCATTTT. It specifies CASSLDRLQPQHF.

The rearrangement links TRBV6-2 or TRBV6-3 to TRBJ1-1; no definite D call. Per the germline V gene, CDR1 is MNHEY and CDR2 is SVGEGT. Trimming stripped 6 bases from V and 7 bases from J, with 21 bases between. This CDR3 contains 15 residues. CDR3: CASSPLGSGYNEAFF. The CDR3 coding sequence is TGTGCCAGCAGCCCCCTGGGCAGTGGGTATAATGAAGCTTTCTTT.

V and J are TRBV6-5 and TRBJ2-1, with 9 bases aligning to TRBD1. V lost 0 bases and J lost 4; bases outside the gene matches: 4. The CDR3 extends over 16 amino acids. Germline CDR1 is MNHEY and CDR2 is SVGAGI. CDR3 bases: TGTGCCAGCAGTTACTCCGTCGGACAGGGGTACAATGAGCAGTTCTTC. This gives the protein CASSYSVGQGYNEQFF.

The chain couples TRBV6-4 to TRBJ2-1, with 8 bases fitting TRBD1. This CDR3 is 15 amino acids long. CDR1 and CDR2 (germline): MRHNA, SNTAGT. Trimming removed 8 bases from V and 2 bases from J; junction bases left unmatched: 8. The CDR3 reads CASAGTGGAYNEQFF. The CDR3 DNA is TGTGCCAGCGCTGGGACAGGTGGGGCCTACAATGAGCAGTTCTTC.

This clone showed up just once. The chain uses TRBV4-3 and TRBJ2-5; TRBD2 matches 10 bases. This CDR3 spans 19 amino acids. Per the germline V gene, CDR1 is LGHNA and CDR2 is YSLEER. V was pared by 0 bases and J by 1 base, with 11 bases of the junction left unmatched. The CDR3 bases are TGCGCCAGCAGCCAAGATCGGTGGACTAGCGGATACTTCCAAGAGACCCAGTACTTC. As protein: CASSQDRWTSGYFQETQYF.

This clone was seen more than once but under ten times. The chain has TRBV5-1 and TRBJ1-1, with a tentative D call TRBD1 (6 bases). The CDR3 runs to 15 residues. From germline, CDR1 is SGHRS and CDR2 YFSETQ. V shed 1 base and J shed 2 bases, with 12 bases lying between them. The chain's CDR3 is CASSLLQGGNTEAFF. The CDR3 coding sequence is TGCGCCAGCAGCTTGCTACAGGGTGGAAACACTGAAGCTTTCTTT.

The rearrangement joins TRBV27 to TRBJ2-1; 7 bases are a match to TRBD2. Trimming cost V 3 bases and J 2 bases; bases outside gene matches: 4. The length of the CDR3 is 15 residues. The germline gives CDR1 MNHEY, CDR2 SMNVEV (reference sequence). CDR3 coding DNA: TGTGCCAGCAGTTTGGGGCTAGCGGCCTACAATGAGCAGTTCTTC. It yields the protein CASSLGLAAYNEQFF.

The CDR3 nucleotides read TGTGCCAGCAGCCTTCGGACTGCGAGCTCCTATAATTCACCCCTCCACTTT. This sequence encodes CASSLRTASSYNSPLHF. The gene calls are TRBV3-1 (or the pseudogene TRBV3-2) and TRBJ1-6; D unresolved. The germline gives CDR1 LGHDT, CDR2 YNNKEL (reference sequence). V was pared by 4 bases and J by 0 bases, with 13 bases between. The CDR3 length is 17 residues.

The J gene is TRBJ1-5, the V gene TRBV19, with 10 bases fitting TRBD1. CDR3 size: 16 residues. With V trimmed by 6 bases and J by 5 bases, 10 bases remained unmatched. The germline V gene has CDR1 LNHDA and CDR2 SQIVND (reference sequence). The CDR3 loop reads CASSFLRTGGYQPQHF. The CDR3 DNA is TGTGCCAGTAGCTTCCTACGGACAGGGGGTTATCAGCCCCAGCATTTT.

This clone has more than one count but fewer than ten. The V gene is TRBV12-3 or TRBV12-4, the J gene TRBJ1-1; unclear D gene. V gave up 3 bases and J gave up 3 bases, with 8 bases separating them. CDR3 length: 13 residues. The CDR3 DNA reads TGTGCCAGCAGTTTGGGCACTGACACTGAAGCTTTCTTT. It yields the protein CASSLGTDTEAFF.

CDR3 nucleotide sequence: TGTGCCAGTAGTACCGCGGACAGCTTCCGGGATCAGCCCCAGCATTTT. Translation gives CASSTADSFRDQPQHF. This sequence joins TRBV19 and TRBJ1-5; a weak D match, TRBD1 (6 bases). This CDR3 region has 16 residues. V shed 4 bases and J shed 5 bases, with 18 bases lying between them. Per the germline V gene, CDR1 is LNHDA and CDR2 is SQIVND (reference sequence). Looking up the rest from reference TRBV19 and TRBJ1-5 gives the full variable domain: DGGITQSPKYLFRKEGQNVTLSCEQNLNHDAMYWYRQDPGQGLRLIYYSQIVNDFQKGDIAEGYSVSREKKESFPLTVTSAQKNPTAFYLCASSTADSFRDQPQHFGDGTRLSIL.

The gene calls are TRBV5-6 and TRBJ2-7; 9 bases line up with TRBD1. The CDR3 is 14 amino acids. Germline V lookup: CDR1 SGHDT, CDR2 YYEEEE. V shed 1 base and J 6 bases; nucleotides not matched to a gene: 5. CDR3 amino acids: CASSLWDRVAEQYF. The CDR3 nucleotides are TGTGCCAGCAGCTTGTGGGACAGGGTGGCCGAGCAGTACTTC.